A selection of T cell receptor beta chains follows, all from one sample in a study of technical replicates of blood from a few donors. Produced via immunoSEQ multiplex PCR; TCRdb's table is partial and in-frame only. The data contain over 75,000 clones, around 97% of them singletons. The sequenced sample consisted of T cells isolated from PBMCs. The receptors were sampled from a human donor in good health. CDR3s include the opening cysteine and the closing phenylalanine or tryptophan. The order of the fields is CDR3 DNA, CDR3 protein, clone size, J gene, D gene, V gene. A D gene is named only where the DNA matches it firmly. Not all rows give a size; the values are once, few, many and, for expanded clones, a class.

DNA: TGTGCCAGCTCACCACTAGCGCCGATTTCCTACGAGCAGTACTTC
CDR3: CASSPLAPISYEQYF
size: NA
J: TRBJ2-7
D: NA
V: TRBV18

DNA: TGCAGCGTTGAAACGGCCGCGGAGGGAGGAAACACCATATATTTT
CDR3: CSVETAAEGGNTIYF
size: NA
J: TRBJ1-3
D: NA
V: TRBV29-1

DNA: TGTGCCAGCAGTCAGAGCGGGGGGCGCCAAGAGACCCAGTACTTC
CDR3: CASSQSGGRQETQYF
size: NA
J: TRBJ2-5
D: TRBD2
V: TRBV6-5

DNA: TGTGCCAGCAGCTTTGGGGGGGGTGCTACTGAAGCTTTCTTT
CDR3: CASSFGGGATEAFF
size: NA
J: TRBJ1-1
D: NA
V: TRBV7-2

DNA: TGTGCCAGTGCCACCGGGACAGAGATAGGCGAGCAGTACTTC
CDR3: CASATGTEIGEQYF
size: NA
J: TRBJ2-7
D: TRBD1
V: TRBV19

DNA: TGTGCCAGCAGCAGGACAGCTGGGGCCAACGTCCTGACTTTC
CDR3: CASSRTAGANVLTF
size: NA
J: TRBJ2-6
D: NA
V: TRBV2

DNA: TGTGCCAGCGGATTAAGGCGGGAGCTCGACAATGAGCAGTTCTTC
CDR3: CASGLRRELDNEQFF
size: NA
J: TRBJ2-1
D: TRBD2
V: TRBV6-4

DNA: TGCGCCAGCAGCCAACCAGCGGGAGCCCAATACAATGAGCAGTTCTTC
CDR3: CASSQPAGAQYNEQFF
size: NA
J: TRBJ2-1
D: TRBD2
V: TRBV4-1

DNA: TGTGCCAGCAGCCATTCACTAGCGGACCCCAATGAGCAGTTCTTC
CDR3: CASSHSLADPNEQFF
size: once
J: TRBJ2-1
D: TRBD2
V: TRBV16

DNA: TGTGCCAGCAGTTACTCGGGCGTTAACGAGCAGTACTTC
CDR3: CASSYSGVNEQYF
size: NA
J: TRBJ2-7
D: NA
V: TRBV6-5

DNA: TGTGCCACCAGCAGGGCGGATCGCCAAGAGACCCAGTACTTC
CDR3: CATSRADRQETQYF
size: NA
J: TRBJ2-5
D: NA
V: TRBV15

DNA: TGTGCCAGTAGTATAGAGGAGGGGGCGAGGGGCTACACCTTC
CDR3: CASSIEEGARGYTF
size: NA
J: TRBJ1-2
D: TRBD1
V: TRBV19

DNA: TGTGCCATCGGCTTCGATGAGCAGTTCTTC
CDR3: CAIGFDEQFF
size: NA
J: TRBJ2-1
D: NA
V: TRBV10-3

DNA: TGTGCCAGCACGTTCGTCCAGTACGAGCAGTACTTC
CDR3: CASTFVQYEQYF
size: NA
J: TRBJ2-7
D: NA
V: TRBV2

DNA: TGCGCCAGCAGCCGCCTAACCTGGGACAGGGGCTCCTACGAGCAGTACTTC
CDR3: CASSRLTWDRGSYEQYF
size: NA
J: TRBJ2-7
D: TRBD1
V: TRBV4-1

DNA: TGTGCCAGCAGCGTGGGGACAGCTAATGAAAAACTGTTTTTT
CDR3: CASSVGTANEKLFF
size: NA
J: TRBJ1-4
D: TRBD1
V: TRBV9

DNA: TGTGCCAGCAGCAAAGAAACTTTAGGAGGGGGACAGGGGGTTTACGAGCAGTACTTC
CDR3: CASSKETLGGGQGVYEQYF
size: NA
J: TRBJ2-7
D: NA
V: TRBV21-1

DNA: TGTGCCTGGAGTGTAAATAGCGGGGGGTACGAGCAGTACTTC
CDR3: CAWSVNSGGYEQYF
size: NA
J: TRBJ2-7
D: TRBD2
V: TRBV30

DNA: TGTGCCAGCAGCCAAGAGGGACAGGGGACCTATAACTATGGCTACACCTTC
CDR3: CASSQEGQGTYNYGYTF
size: NA
J: TRBJ1-2
D: TRBD1
V: TRBV14

DNA: TGTGCCAGTAAGGAGGGGGCAACTGAAGCTTTCTTT
CDR3: CASKEGATEAFF
size: NA
J: TRBJ1-1
D: TRBD1
V: TRBV19

DNA: TGTGCCAGCAGTCCGAGGGAGGGGTGGGAGCAGTACTTC
CDR3: CASSPREGWEQYF
size: NA
J: TRBJ2-7
D: TRBD2
V: TRBV6-1

DNA: TGTGCCAGCAGTGTTCCGACAGGGAACTACGAGCAGTACTTC
CDR3: CASSVPTGNYEQYF
size: NA
J: TRBJ2-7
D: TRBD1
V: TRBV6-1

DNA: TGTGCCAGCAGCTTGAGACAGGTTATCTACGAGCAGTACTTC
CDR3: CASSLRQVIYEQYF
size: NA
J: TRBJ2-7
D: NA
V: TRBV5-6

DNA: TGTGCCAGCAGCGAGGGACAGGGATACTCTGGAAACACCATATATTTT
CDR3: CASSEGQGYSGNTIYF
size: NA
J: TRBJ1-3
D: TRBD1
V: TRBV9

DNA: TGTGCCAGTAGTATAAGGACAGGCGCTGGAAACACCATATATTTT
CDR3: CASSIRTGAGNTIYF
size: NA
J: TRBJ1-3
D: TRBD1
V: TRBV19

DNA: TGTGCCAGCAGCCCTGTCCCGGGACTCGAGCAGTACTTC
CDR3: CASSPVPGLEQYF
size: NA
J: TRBJ2-7
D: NA
V: TRBV27

DNA: TGCGCCAGCCAAACAGGACTAGCGGGAGTTAATTATGAGCAGTTCTTC
CDR3: CASQTGLAGVNYEQFF
size: NA
J: TRBJ2-1
D: TRBD2
V: TRBV4-1

DNA: TGTGCCAGCGGCAGGGGACGGGGCAACTTCAATGAGCAGTTCTTC
CDR3: CASGRGRGNFNEQFF
size: NA
J: TRBJ2-1
D: NA
V: TRBV7-2

DNA: TGTGCCAGCTCACCACCGAGGGCAGCTTCCTACGAGCAGTACTTC
CDR3: CASSPPRAASYEQYF
size: NA
J: TRBJ2-7
D: NA
V: TRBV18

DNA: TGCAGGGTCGAAGCTACCTACGAGCAGTACTTC
CDR3: CRVEATYEQYF
size: NA
J: TRBJ2-7
D: NA
V: TRBV20-1

DNA: TGCAGCGTTGAAGATATCGACAGTAGTGGCTACACCTTC
CDR3: CSVEDIDSSGYTF
size: NA
J: TRBJ1-2
D: NA
V: TRBV29-1

DNA: TGCAGCGTTTATGCGGATGAGCAGTTCTTC
CDR3: CSVYADEQFF
size: NA
J: TRBJ2-1
D: NA
V: TRBV29-1

DNA: TGCGCCAGCAGCCAAGAATCAGCGGGAGTGAGCTCCTACGAGCAGTACTTC
CDR3: CASSQESAGVSSYEQYF
size: NA
J: TRBJ2-7
D: TRBD2
V: TRBV4-3

DNA: TGTGCCTGGACGAGTACTAGCGTGATTTCCTACGAGCAGTACTTC
CDR3: CAWTSTSVISYEQYF
size: NA
J: TRBJ2-7
D: TRBD2
V: TRBV30

DNA: TGTGCCAGCAGCGTGACAGTTTTTAGCTCCTACGAGCAGTACTTC
CDR3: CASSVTVFSSYEQYF
size: NA
J: TRBJ2-7
D: NA
V: TRBV7-2

DNA: TGTGCCACCAGCAGAGGTCTAGGGGTAGATCAGCCCCAGCATTTT
CDR3: CATSRGLGVDQPQHF
size: NA
J: TRBJ1-5
D: NA
V: TRBV15

DNA: TGTGCCAGCAGCTTCGAACGACAGGCGAAAAGCAGGGATCAGCCCCAGCATTTT
CDR3: CASSFERQAKSRDQPQHF
size: NA
J: TRBJ1-5
D: NA
V: TRBV5-6

DNA: TGTGCCAGCTCCCTGGGGACAGGGGGCTTCAGCTCTGGGGCCAACGTCCTGACTTTC
CDR3: CASSLGTGGFSSGANVLTF
size: NA
J: TRBJ2-6
D: TRBD1
V: TRBV11-3

DNA: TGTGCCAGCAGCCCCCAGGGGGCAGACTCACCCCTCCACTTT
CDR3: CASSPQGADSPLHF
size: NA
J: TRBJ1-6
D: TRBD1
V: TRBV11-1

DNA: TGTGCCAGCAGTTTCCTATTTTCGACTTCATTCTCCTACGAGCAGTACTTC
CDR3: CASSFLFSTSFSYEQYF
size: NA
J: TRBJ2-7
D: NA
V: TRBV27

DNA: TGTGCCAGCAGCGTCTCGGACGGGGGCACTGAAGCTTTCTTT
CDR3: CASSVSDGGTEAFF
size: once
J: TRBJ1-1
D: NA
V: TRBV9

DNA: TGTGCCAGCAGCTCGGGGACAGCCGGAAACTATGGCTACACCTTC
CDR3: CASSSGTAGNYGYTF
size: NA
J: TRBJ1-2
D: TRBD1
V: TRBV5-6

DNA: TGCGCCAGCAGTGAGACTACAGGGACGTCCTACAATGAGCAGTTCTTC
CDR3: CASSETTGTSYNEQFF
size: NA
J: TRBJ2-1
D: NA
V: TRBV10-1

DNA: TGTGCCAGCAGTTACCTCTCGGGAGCTAGCACAGATACGCAGTATTTT
CDR3: CASSYLSGASTDTQYF
size: NA
J: TRBJ2-3
D: NA
V: TRBV6-5

DNA: TGTGCCAGCAGTTTCGCCGGGGGCAATCAGCCCCAGCATTTT
CDR3: CASSFAGGNQPQHF
size: NA
J: TRBJ1-5
D: NA
V: TRBV27

DNA: TGTGCCAGCAGTTACTCAAACAGGGGTAGCTATGGCTACACCTTC
CDR3: CASSYSNRGSYGYTF
size: once
J: TRBJ1-2
D: TRBD1
V: TRBV6-5

DNA: TGTGCCAGCAGTGAACGGTCGAGGACAGGGGTAGCAGGGGCCAACGTCCTGACTTTC
CDR3: CASSERSRTGVAGANVLTF
size: NA
J: TRBJ2-6
D: TRBD1
V: TRBV6-1

DNA: TGTGCCAGCAGCCAACCAAGACAGGGGGCGGAAGATACGCAGTATTTT
CDR3: CASSQPRQGAEDTQYF
size: NA
J: TRBJ2-3
D: TRBD1
V: TRBV4-2

DNA: TGCGCCAGCAGCCAAGTCGCGGGAGCCATACTCAATGAGCAGTTCTTC
CDR3: CASSQVAGAILNEQFF
size: NA
J: TRBJ2-1
D: TRBD2
V: TRBV4-1